This T cell receptor beta chain was identified during a study of human T cells and chemical hapten exposure. Time point meaning: pre-sensitization, week 0. Stated treatment: therapeutic diphenylcyclopropenone sensitization with weekly scalp DPC. The germline CDR1 and CDR2 sequences are SGHTA and FQGNSA. Unmatched junction bases numbered 0, after V lost 3 bases and J lost 5 bases. The CDR3 runs 14 residues. Whole-study results and caveats: Those TCRs sitting above 1 in 1000 frequency stayed the same with DPC sensitization.

This clonotype was seen ten or more times. The antigen remains undetermined. TCRdb fed the RACE reads into MiXCR, producing one record per CDR3 protein. The sample includes 95,000 to 100,000 distinct CDR3 sequences, roughly a tenth of them seen just once. The chain has TRBV7-2 and TRBJ2-2; TRBD2 matches at 10 bases. The sequence came from a woman between 55 and 75 years old with alopecia areata. Some clones in this sample may be carry-over from other donors' samples. This material consisted of whole blood, taken in connection with sensitization to the hapten diphenylcyclopropenone (DPC). The CDR3 spells CASSLTSGTGELFF. CDR3 DNA sequence: TGTGCCAGCAGCTTGACTAGCGGGACCGGGGAGCTGTTTTTT.